This TCR beta chain originates from a study of OX40 agonist ivuxolimab in advanced cancers. Study conclusions and caveats: CD8+ T cells were the subset that, on average, had more expanded clones than CD4+. At 0.1 to 3.0 mg/kg, clonal expansion of CD4+ and CD8+ blood T cells had occurred by week 6.

Germline values: CDR1 SGHAT, CDR2 FQNNGV. Trimming took 1 base from V and 0 from J, leaving 6 bases between them. CDR3 size: 14 residues. The protocol was immunoSEQ multiplex PCR, while the TCRdb copy is restricted to in-frame clones and leaves out a portion. The repertoire includes 70,000 to 85,000 clones, 86% of them detected once, and approximately 2% sits in the top ten. In this sample, this clone turned up once. Its antigen is undetermined. Autoimmune disease history or systemic immunosuppression excluded patients. The rearrangement uses TRBV11-2 and TRBJ1-2, with D tentatively TRBD1 (6 bases). The TCR sequence derives from an adult with an advanced solid tumor such as melanoma, head and neck, liver or kidney cancer. This sample comprised CD4+ or CD8+ T cells sorted from blood, obtained in a trial of the OX40 agonist ivuxolimab. The CDR3 DNA is TGTGCCAGCAGCTTAGGGACAGCTAACTATGGCTACACCTTC. It specifies CASSLGTANYGYTF.